This TCR beta chain stems from a study of T cell changes during pregnancy in multiple sclerosis. CDR1 SEHNR and CDR2 FQNEAQ come from the germline V gene (reference sequence). V lost 3 bases and J lost 7; bases outside the gene matches: 3. The CDR3 is made up of 13 amino acids. Some clones are missing from TCRdb's copy, which holds only in-frame ones; the method was immunoSEQ multiplex PCR. The table records roughly 15,000 clones, approximately 88% of them present only once. This chain connects TRBV7-9 to TRBJ1-2, with TRBD1 identical over 9 bases. The specimen was CD8+ T cells from peripheral blood mononuclear cells, collected in the third trimester of pregnancy. The TCR sequence derives from a female donor in good health, enrolled as a control in a pregnancy study. CDR3: CASSFTGGGGYTF. In DNA form, the CDR3 reads TGTGCCAGCAGCTTCACAGGGGGCGGTGGCTACACCTTC.